Each of the 2 T cell receptor beta chains below was sequenced from the same sample in a study of blood T cell repertoires in COVID-19. TCRdb keeps only in-frame clones here, not all; method: immunoSEQ multiplex PCR. The sample shows roughly 300,000 clones, more than 80% of them seen only once. Material for sequencing was peripheral blood. Source of these receptors: a woman aged 25 to 39 with COVID-19, enrolled during active disease.

This clone has just one count. The chain recombines TRBV3-1 (or the pseudogene TRBV3-2) with TRBJ1-1; possibly TRBD1 for D (5 bases). The CDR3 runs 15 residues. Germline V gene data show CDR1 as LGHDT and CDR2 as YNNKEL (reference sequence). V was cut by 1 base and J by 2 bases, with 11 bases left in between. This CDR3 reads CASSQALGRNTEAFF. The CDR3 nucleotides read TGTGCCAGCAGCCAAGCCTTGGGGCGAAACACTGAAGCTTTCTTT.

A single count supports this clone. The chain couples TRBV10-3 to TRBJ2-2; 10 bases fit TRBD1. Per germline, CDR1 ENHRY and CDR2 SYGVKD. The CDR3 length is 14 residues. V lost 8 bases to trimming and J lost 2 bases; unmatched junction nucleotides: 2. The CDR3 reads CAISTGGNTGELFF. CDR3 DNA: TGTGCCATCTCGACAGGGGGCAACACCGGGGAGCTGTTTTTT.